This T cell receptor beta chain was obtained from a study of human T cells and chemical hapten exposure. Across the study: Throughout the roughly 24-week study, diphenylcyclopropenone was applied weekly to the patients' scalps. Overall study results and limits: Since the donors had alopecia, their immune response may not be the same as that of healthy people.

Unique molecular identifiers were affixed to discrete cDNA molecules within the library. As originally analysed: Across samples, TCR counts had a median of roughly 97,000 and ranged from 23,224 to 690,600. One entry per CDR3 protein results from TCRdb running MiXCR on the RACE reads. In this record, the V and J calls reflect TCRdb's handling and not the investigators' own analysis. The profile shows about 54,000 distinct CDR3 sequences, less than 10% of them singletons. The table lists this clonotype with many counts. What it binds is not known. Time point meaning: patch test 2, 6 weeks after DPC sensitization. The treatment is: therapeutic diphenylcyclopropenone sensitization with weekly scalp DPC. The specimen was whole blood, collected in connection with sensitization to the hapten diphenylcyclopropenone (DPC). This TCR came from a woman in her fifties or sixties with alopecia areata. Some clones in this sample may be carry-over from other donors' samples.

The CDR3 here is CASSLNGGTETQYF. CDR3 bases: TGCGCCAGCAGCTTGAATGGGGGTACAGAGACCCAGTACTTC. V and J are TRBV5-1 and TRBJ2-5, with D possibly called TRBD1 or TRBD2 (5 bases each). Trimming took off 1 base at V and 4 bases at J, with 11 bases between the two ends. Looked up from germline, CDR1 is SGHRS and CDR2 is YFSETQ. The CDR3 is 14 residues long.